This T cell receptor beta chain was identified during a study of shared clonotypes between healthy human individuals. V was pared by 3 bases and J by 2 bases, with 0 bases between. This CDR3 spans 11 amino acids. Germline V gene data show CDR1 as SNHLY and CDR2 as FYNNEI. For each subset, genomic DNA was distributed in equal portions over several immunoSEQ plates. Assay used: immunoSEQ multiplex PCR; TCRdb lists only in-frame clones, some missing. The repertoire includes millions of clones, approximately 94% of them detected once, and 1.7% sits in the top ten. Naivety among CD8 cells was defined by CD45RO negativity and positive CCR7 selection, thereby excluding terminally differentiated effector memory CD45RA+ cells.

The material sequenced was naive CD8+ T cells from PBMCs. This receptor was taken from a man between 18 and 35 years old in good health. Some clones in this sample may be carry-over from other donors' samples. The chain employs TRBV2 and TRBJ2-3; D not resolved. The CDR3 nucleotides read TGTGCCAGCAGTGACACAGATACGCAGTATTTT. Translating gives CASSDTDTQYF.